The source of this TCR beta chain is a study of OX40 agonist ivuxolimab in advanced cancers. About the study: A history of anti-PD-1, anti-PD-L1 or anti-CTLA-4 therapy was acceptable, and approximately 39% had some.

Germline loops: CDR1 SGHKS, CDR2 YYEKEE (reference sequence). Trimming pared 4 bases from V and 1 base from J, leaving 11 bases between. The CDR3 is 14 residues long. Sequenced by immunoSEQ multiplex PCR; TCRdb stores in-frame clones only, minus some. Altogether around 68,000 clones are present, about 85% being singletons, with the ten largest covering about 17%. The cohort excluded patients with autoimmune disease history or systemic immunosuppression. This receptor was identified in an adult with an advanced solid tumor such as melanoma, head and neck, liver or kidney cancer. The V and J genes are TRBV5-5 and TRBJ2-5; D perhaps matches TRBD2 (5 bases). The sequencing used CD4+ or CD8+ T cells sorted from blood, collected in a trial of the OX40 agonist ivuxolimab. This chain's CDR3 is CASSRAEIQETQYF. In DNA form, the CDR3 reads TGTGCCAGCAGCCGAGCGGAGATCCAAGAGACCCAGTACTTC. The full variable domain, with the rest looked up from reference TRBV5-5 and TRBJ2-5, is DAGVTQSPTHLIKTRGQQVTLRCSPISGHKSVSWYQQVLGQGPQFIFQYYEKEERGRGNFPDRFSARQFPNYSSELNVNALLLGDSALYLCASSRAEIQETQYFGPGTRLLVL.